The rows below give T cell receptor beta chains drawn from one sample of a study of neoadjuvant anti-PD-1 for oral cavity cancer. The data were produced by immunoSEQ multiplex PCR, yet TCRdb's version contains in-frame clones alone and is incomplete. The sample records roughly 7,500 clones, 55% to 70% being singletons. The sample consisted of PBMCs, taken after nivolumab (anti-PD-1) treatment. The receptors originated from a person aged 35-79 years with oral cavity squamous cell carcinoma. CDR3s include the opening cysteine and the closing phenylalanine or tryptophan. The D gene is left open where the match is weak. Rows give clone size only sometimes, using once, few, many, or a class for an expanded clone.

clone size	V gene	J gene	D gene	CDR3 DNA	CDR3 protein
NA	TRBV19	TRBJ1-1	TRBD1	TGTGCCAGTAAGGGACAGGGGATGACTGAAGCTTTCTTT	CASKGQGMTEAFF
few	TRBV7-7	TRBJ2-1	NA	TGTGCCAGCAGCTTAGAACAGGGTTCCTACAATGAGCAGTTCTTC	CASSLEQGSYNEQFF
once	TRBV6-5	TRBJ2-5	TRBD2	TGTGCCAGCAGTCGACTAGCGGGGGAAGAGACCCAGTACTTC	CASSRLAGEETQYF
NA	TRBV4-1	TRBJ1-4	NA	TGCGCCAGCAGCCAAGAAACAGGGCGGGAAAAACTGTTTTTT	CASSQETGREKLFF
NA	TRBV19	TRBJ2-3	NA	TGTGCCATCAGGGGGGCAGATACGCAGTATTTT	CAIRGADTQYF
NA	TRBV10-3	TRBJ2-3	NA	TGTGCCATCAGTGAGTCCGGGCGGGGAAGCACAGATACGCAGTATTTT	CAISESGRGSTDTQYF
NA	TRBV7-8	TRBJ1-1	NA	TGTGCCAGCAACAAAAACAGGTTTGCTGAAGCTTTCTTT	CASNKNRFAEAFF
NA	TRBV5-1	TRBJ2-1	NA	TGCGCCAGCAGCTTCGACAGCTCCTACAATGAGCAGTTCTTC	CASSFDSSYNEQFF
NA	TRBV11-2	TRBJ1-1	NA	TGTGCCAGCAGCTTAGCTCGCCCGGGACACCGGAACACTGAAGCTTTCTTT	CASSLARPGHRNTEAFF
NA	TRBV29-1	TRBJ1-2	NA	TGCAGCGCCCAAGAGGGCGGCGGGTCAGGCTACACCTTC	CSAQEGGGSGYTF
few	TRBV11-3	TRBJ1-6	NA	TGTGCCAGCAGCTCCTACCTGGGGGCACCCCTCCACTTT	CASSSYLGAPLHF
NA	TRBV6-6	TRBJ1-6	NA	TGTGCCAGCAGCTACAGGAAGGGCTCACCCCTCCACTTT	CASSYRKGSPLHF
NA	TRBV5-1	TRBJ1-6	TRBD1	TGCGCCAGCAGCTTACAGGGGAATCAGGCACCCCTCCACTTT	CASSLQGNQAPLHF
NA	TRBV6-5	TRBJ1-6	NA	TGTGCCAGCCAGAGTTATAATTCACCCCTCCACTTT	CASQSYNSPLHF
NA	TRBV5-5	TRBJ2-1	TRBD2	TGTGCCAGCAGTTTAAGACTAGCGGGGGGAAATGAGCAGTTCTTC	CASSLRLAGGNEQFF
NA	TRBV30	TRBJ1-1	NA	TGTGCCTGGGAAAGGACGGGGATGGGCACTGAAGCTTTCTTT	CAWERTGMGTEAFF
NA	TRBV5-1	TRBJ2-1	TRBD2	TGCGCCAGCAGTCCCGGGACTAGCGGTTACAATGAGCAGTTCTTC	CASSPGTSGYNEQFF
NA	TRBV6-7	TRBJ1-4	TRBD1	TGTGCCAGCAGTTACCACCAGGGGGCTGAAAAACTGTTTTTT	CASSYHQGAEKLFF
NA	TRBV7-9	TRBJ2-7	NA	TGTGCCAGCAGCCGGGACTTCTACGAGCAGTACTTC	CASSRDFYEQYF
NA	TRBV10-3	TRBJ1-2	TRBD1	TGTGCCATCACCGGGACAGGGACTAACTATGGCTACACCTTC	CAITGTGTNYGYTF
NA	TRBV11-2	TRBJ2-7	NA	TGTGCCAGCAGCCAGTGGGGGAGCTCCTACGAGCAGTACTTC	CASSQWGSSYEQYF
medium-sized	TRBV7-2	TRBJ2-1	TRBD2	TGTGCCAGCAGCTTAGCAAGAAGAGGACTAGGCTCCTACAATGAGCAGTTCTTC	CASSLARRGLGSYNEQFF
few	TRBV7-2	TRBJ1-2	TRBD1	TGTGCCAGCAGCTTAGCGCGGACAGGGGGTACTGATGGCTACACCTTC	CASSLARTGGTDGYTF
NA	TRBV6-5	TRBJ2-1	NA	TGTGCCAGCAGCACCGGACGTTCGCCCTACAATGAGCAGTTCTTC	CASSTGRSPYNEQFF
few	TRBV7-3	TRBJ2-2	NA	TGTGCCAGCAGCGAGGTTAACACCGGGGAGCTGTTTTTT	CASSEVNTGELFF
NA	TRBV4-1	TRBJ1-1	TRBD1	TGCGCCAGCAGCCAAGGACAGTTAGGGACAGGGGGTTGGAACACTGAAGCTTTCTTT	CASSQGQLGTGGWNTEAFF
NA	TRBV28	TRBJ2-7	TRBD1	TGTGCCAGCAGCACGGGACAGGGATCCTACGAGCAGTACTTC	CASSTGQGSYEQYF
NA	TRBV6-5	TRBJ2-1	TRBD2	TGTGCCAGCAGTTACCAGCGGGGGGCCTCTGAGCAGTTCTTC	CASSYQRGASEQFF
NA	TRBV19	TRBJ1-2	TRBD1	TGTGCCAGTATCACGGGACAGGGAGATTTATATGGCTACACCTTC	CASITGQGDLYGYTF
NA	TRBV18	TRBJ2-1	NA	TGTGCCAGCTCACCGTTACCTACAGGGCCATCCTACAATGAGCAGTTCTTC	CASSPLPTGPSYNEQFF
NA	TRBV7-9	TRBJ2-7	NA	TGTGCCAGCAGCTTATGGGGGCACGACGAGCAGTACTTC	CASSLWGHDEQYF
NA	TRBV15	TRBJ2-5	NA	TGTGCCACCAGCAGAGGAGGCTCCGGCCACGAAGAGACCCAGTACTTC	CATSRGGSGHEETQYF
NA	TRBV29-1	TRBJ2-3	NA	TGCAGCGTTGGTGTTTCTGGCACAGATACGCAGTATTTT	CSVGVSGTDTQYF
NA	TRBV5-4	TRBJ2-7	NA	TGTGCCAGCAGCTTGGTTCTGGTAGGGGAGACCTACGAGCAGTACTTC	CASSLVLVGETYEQYF
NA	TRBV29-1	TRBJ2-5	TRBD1	TGCAGCGTTGATAGGGGACAGGGGGTGCAGACCCAGTACTTC	CSVDRGQGVQTQYF
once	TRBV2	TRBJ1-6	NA	TGTGCCAGCAGGACCTTACTACCCTATAATTCACCCCTCCACTTT	CASRTLLPYNSPLHF
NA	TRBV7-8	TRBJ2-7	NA	TGTGCCAGCAGCTTATCCCGGACGCAAACCAACTACGAGCAGTACTTC	CASSLSRTQTNYEQYF
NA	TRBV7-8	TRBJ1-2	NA	TGTGCCAGCAGCTCTGACAGGTCAGGGTCCGGCTACACCTTC	CASSSDRSGSGYTF
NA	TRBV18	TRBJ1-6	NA	TGTGCCAGCTCACCACTAAGGGGGGAAGGCAATTCACCCCTCCACTTT	CASSPLRGEGNSPLHF
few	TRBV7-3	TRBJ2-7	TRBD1	TGTGCCAGCAGCTTGACGGGACAGGGGACAGACCAGTACTTC	CASSLTGQGTDQYF
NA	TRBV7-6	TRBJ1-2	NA	TGTGCCAGCAGCTTAGGGGGGGCGCAGATTAACTATGGCTACACCTTC	CASSLGGAQINYGYTF
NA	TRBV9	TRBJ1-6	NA	TGTGCCAGTACACAGGGCCCGGTATCACCCCTCCACTTT	CASTQGPVSPLHF
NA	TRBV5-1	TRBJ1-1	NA	TGCGCCAGCAGCTTGGACAGCACGAACACTGAAGCTTTCTTT	CASSLDSTNTEAFF
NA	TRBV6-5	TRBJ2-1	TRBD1	TGTGCCAGCAGTTACTCGACAGGGGGCTACAATGAGCAGTTCTTC	CASSYSTGGYNEQFF
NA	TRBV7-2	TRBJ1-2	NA	TGTGCCAGCAGCCCACGGGGAGGCCGCTCTGGGGAGGGCTACACCTTC	CASSPRGGRSGEGYTF
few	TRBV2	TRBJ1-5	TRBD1	TGTGCCGGGGGACAGGGGAACAATCAGCCCCAGCATTTT	CAGGQGNNQPQHF
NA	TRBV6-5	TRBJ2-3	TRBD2	TGTGCCAGCAGTTACTCAGCGGGGGGGCCGGCAGATACGCAGTATTTT	CASSYSAGGPADTQYF
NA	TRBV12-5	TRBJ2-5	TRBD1	TGTGCTAGTGGTCCCCCGACAGGGCAAGAGACCCAGTACTTC	CASGPPTGQETQYF
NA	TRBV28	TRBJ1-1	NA	TGTGCAACATCGTACCGGACTGAAGCTTTCTTT	CATSYRTEAFF